This section outlines one T cell receptor (beta chain) sequence together with its context. Its antigen is as yet unknown. This CDR3 spans 16 amino acids. Germline CDR1 and CDR2: KGHSH and LQKENI. J gave up 7 bases and V 6 bases, and 14 bases lay outside the gene matches. The data were taken from a study of long-term antiretroviral therapy in people with HIV. Study-level information: Earliest sampling preceded the 2015 immediate-ART recommendation by about a decade. Overall study results and limits: Drawn between about 2004 and 2018, the blood was possibly obtained under older ART regimens.

Samples were assayed with immunoSEQ v3.0 at survey level. The method was immunoSEQ multiplex PCR; TCRdb's version includes in-frame clones alone and lacks a portion of them. Of roughly 28,000 clones listed, approximately 95% are singletons. Treatment for every participant with HIV took place in the United States. The cryopreserved samples used held roughly 0.85-10 million PBMC prior to extraction of DNA. The sequenced sample was unsorted PBMCs, obtained 5.3 years after starting antiretroviral therapy. The chain is built from TRBV18 and TRBJ1-2; 10 bases line up with TRBD1. The sequence was collected from a man younger than 40 with HIV. CDR3 protein: CASSLAPDRGRGGYTF. DNA for the CDR3: TGTGCCAGCTCCCTTGCCCCGGACAGGGGGAGAGGTGGCTACACCTTC.